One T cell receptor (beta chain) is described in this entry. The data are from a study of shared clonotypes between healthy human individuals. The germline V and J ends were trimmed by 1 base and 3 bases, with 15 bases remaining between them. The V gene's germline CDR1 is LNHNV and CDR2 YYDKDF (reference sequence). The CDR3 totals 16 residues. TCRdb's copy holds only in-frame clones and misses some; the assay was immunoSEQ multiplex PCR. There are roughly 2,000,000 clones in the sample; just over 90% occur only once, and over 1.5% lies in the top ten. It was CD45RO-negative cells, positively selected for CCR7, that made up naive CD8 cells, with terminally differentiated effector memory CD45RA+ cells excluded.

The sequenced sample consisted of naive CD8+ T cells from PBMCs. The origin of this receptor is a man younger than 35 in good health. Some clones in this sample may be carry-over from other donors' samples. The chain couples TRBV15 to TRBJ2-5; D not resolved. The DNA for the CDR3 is TGTGCCACCAGCAGAGTTTCGGCCAGAGTAAAAGAGACCCAGTACTTC. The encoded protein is CATSRVSARVKETQYF.